This T cell receptor beta chain derives from a study of shared clonotypes between healthy human individuals. General observations from the study: Compared with memory subsets, naive subsets generally had larger estimated richness.

On this clone itself: Its antigen is as yet unknown.

Measured with immunoSEQ multiplex PCR; TCRdb has only the in-frame clones, and not every one. The data contain nearly 750,000 clones, approximately 77% of them singletons. Germline V lookup: CDR1 MNHEY, CDR2 SMNVEV (reference sequence). V shed 5 bases and J 8 bases; nucleotides not matched to a gene: 9. There are 14 residues in the CDR3. The sample consisted of memory CD4+ T cells sorted from blood. Subset defined: CD45RA-negative fraction. The chain uses TRBV27 and TRBJ1-2; 9 nucleotides agree with TRBD1. This TCR came from a young woman in good health. This chain's CDR3 is CASSSPGQGDGYTF. For the CDR3, the DNA is TGTGCCAGCAGTAGCCCGGGACAGGGTGACGGCTACACCTTC.